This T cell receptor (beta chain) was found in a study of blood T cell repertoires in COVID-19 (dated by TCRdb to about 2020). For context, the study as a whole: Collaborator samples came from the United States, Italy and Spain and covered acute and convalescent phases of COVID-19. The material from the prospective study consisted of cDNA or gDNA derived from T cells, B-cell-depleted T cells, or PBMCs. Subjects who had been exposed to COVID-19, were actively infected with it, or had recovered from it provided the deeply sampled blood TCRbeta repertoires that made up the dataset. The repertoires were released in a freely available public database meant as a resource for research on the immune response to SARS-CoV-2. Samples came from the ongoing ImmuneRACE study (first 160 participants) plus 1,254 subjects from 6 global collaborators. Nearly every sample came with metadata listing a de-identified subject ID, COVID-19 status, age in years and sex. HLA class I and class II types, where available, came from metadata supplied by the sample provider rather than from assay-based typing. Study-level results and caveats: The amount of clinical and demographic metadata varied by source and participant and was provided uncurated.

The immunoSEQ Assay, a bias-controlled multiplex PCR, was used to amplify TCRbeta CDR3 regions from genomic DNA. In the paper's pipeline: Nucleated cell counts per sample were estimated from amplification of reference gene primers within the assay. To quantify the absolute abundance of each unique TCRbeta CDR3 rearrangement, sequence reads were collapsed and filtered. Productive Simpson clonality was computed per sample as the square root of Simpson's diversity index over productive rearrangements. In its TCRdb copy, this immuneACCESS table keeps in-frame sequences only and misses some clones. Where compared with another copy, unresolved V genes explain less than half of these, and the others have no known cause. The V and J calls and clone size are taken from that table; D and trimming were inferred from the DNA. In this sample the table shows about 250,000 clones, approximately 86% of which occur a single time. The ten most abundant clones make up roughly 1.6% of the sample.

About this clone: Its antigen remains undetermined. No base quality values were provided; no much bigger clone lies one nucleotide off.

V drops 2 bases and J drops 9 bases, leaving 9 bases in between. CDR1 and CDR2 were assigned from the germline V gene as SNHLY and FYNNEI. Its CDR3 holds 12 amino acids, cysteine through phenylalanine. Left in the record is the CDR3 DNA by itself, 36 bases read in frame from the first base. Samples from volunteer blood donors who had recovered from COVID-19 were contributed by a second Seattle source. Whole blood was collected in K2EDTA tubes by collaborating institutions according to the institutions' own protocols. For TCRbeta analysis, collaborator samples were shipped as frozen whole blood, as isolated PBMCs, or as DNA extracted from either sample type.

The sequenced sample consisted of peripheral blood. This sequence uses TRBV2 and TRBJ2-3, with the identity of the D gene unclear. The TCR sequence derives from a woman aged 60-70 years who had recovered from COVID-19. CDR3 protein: CASSEWYITQYF. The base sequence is TGTGCCAGCAGTGAATGGTACATCACGCAGTATTTT.